Detailed here is one T cell receptor beta chain. TCRdb reprocessed the reads with MiXCR, giving one entry per CDR3 protein. The data hold about 300,000 distinct CDR3 sequences, with about 23% observed a single time. The data are from a study of T cell repertoires in cytomegalovirus infection. The germline V gene has CDR1 SQVTM and CDR2 ANQGSEA. CDR3 length: 14 amino acids. The V and J ends lost 4 bases and 5 bases, in that order; junction bases with no gene match: 4. This TCR derives from a human donor in good health (CMV status not recorded). Some clones in this sample may be carry-over from other donors' samples. What was sequenced was PBMCs. V gene TRBV29-1 combines with J gene TRBJ1-5, with 11 bases lining up with TRBD1. The CDR3: CSVAGQGADQPQHF. CDR3 sequence (DNA): TGCAGCGTTGCAGGACAGGGGGCTGATCAGCCCCAGCATTTT.